This T cell receptor beta chain derives from a study of T cells in Graves' hyperthyroidism and ophthalmopathy (dated by TCRdb to between 2018 and 2020). In the study overall: Peripheral blood samples were taken at the time of initial diagnosis, prior to any treatment. Whether ophthalmopathy could be predicted prospectively was tested in an independent validation cohort made up of roughly 19 hyperthyroidism patients plus 17 patients who later progressed to ophthalmopathy. For training and testing, the 100 or so patients in the discovery cohort were randomly divided in a 7:3 ratio. In addition, the study compared T-cell repertoires in thyroid tissue and in blood from several Graves' hyperthyroidism patients. Once sampling was done, hyperthyroidism patients were given methimazole at a starting dose of 30 mg daily, whereas ophthalmopathy patients were given high-dose intravenous methylprednisolone. A discovery cohort of around 100 patients, 43 with Graves' ophthalmopathy and 57 with stable Graves' hyperthyroidism, was used to find distinguishing TCR V-J signatures. According to the paper, TCR Vbeta CDR3 sequencing was carried out on about 140 peripheral blood samples, which came from over 40 ophthalmopathy, around 74 hyperthyroidism and about 17 progressor patients. What the work shows at the level of the full study, not this receptor alone: Ophthalmopathy was separated from stable hyperthyroidism by a 13 V-J signature model, with approximately 85% sensitivity and around 81% specificity obtained in cross-validation and 80%/75% obtained in testing. Most expanded thyroid clonotypes (frequency above 0.001) were also detected in blood, suggesting blood repertoires may reflect thyroid immune responses. During validation, the model predicted progression to ophthalmopathy a median of around 7 months ahead of onset, with roughly 65% sensitivity and more than 72% specificity. Sample size was not statistically predetermined, and investigators were not blinded to group allocation.

The germline V gene gives CDR1 as SGHNT and CDR2 as YENEEA. From the cysteine up to the phenylalanine, the CDR3 has a length of 14 residues. Only CDR3 DNA is held: 42 bases, read in frame from base 1. V is cut by 3 bases and J by 6 bases, and the space between the germline ends is 13 bases. Moderately to severely active disease, a Clinical Activity Score of at least 3, a NOSPECS grade of at least 4, and a duration under 3 months were present in ophthalmopathy patients. Patients with uncontrolled infections, other autoimmune diseases, pregnancy or lactation were excluded. Diagnoses were established on the basis of clinical symptoms, serum thyroxine and TRAb, thyroid ultrasound, and orbital computed tomography. PBMCs were isolated from 8 to 10 ml of fresh peripheral blood by Ficoll-Paque density gradient centrifugation. Total RNA was extracted using Trizol reagent, and RNA quality was assessed on an Agilent 2100 Bioanalyzer.

The sample holds many counts of this clonotype. The antigen it binds to is not known. Within one base of it there is no much larger clone, and no base qualities were kept. The TCR beta CDR3 regions were amplified from the RNA transcripts. For the first round of RT-PCR on the TCR CDR3, the HTBI primer set was used together with the Qiagen OneStep RT-PCR kit. Libraries were constructed in a second round of multiplex PCR, after which size selection and purification were carried out. The libraries were sequenced on an Illumina HiSeq2000 using paired-end 100 bp reads. Processing in the source paper ran as follows. SOAPnuke was used to process the raw data, throwing out any read that contained adapters or uncalled bases, had a mean Phred below 15, or lacked an exact constant-primer or identifier match. COPE v1.2.5 was used to merge the high-quality paired reads, and each unique nucleotide sequence was defined as a clonotype. Clonotypes were aligned to IMGT TRBV, TRBD and TRBJ reference segments using MiTCR v1.1. Only V-J combinations with frequency above 0.0001, covering approximately 99% of repertoires, were analysed. The TCS score was defined as F50 (clonal expansion) divided by E x V (chaos), with BLOSUM62-based TCRdist calculated between CDR3 peptides within each V-J. Welch's t-statistics and random forest reduced around 520 V-J features to about 13, which were used in a naive Bayes classifier (R e1071). The public sequencing data were trimmed at Q25 with fastp and processed into clonotypes with MiXCR by TCRdb, which kept only in-frame beta chains. Identical CDR3 proteins give one entry, which carries the most common genes and DNA. TCRdb, rather than the study authors, made the V and J calls. Across this sample there are approximately 300,000 distinct CDR3 sequences, with roughly a fifth seen only once. Under 40% of the sample lies in the top ten.

This receptor was identified in a man between 45 and 60 years old with Graves' ophthalmopathy. Sequenced: blood. The sequence joins TRBV11-3 to TRBJ2-3; a tentative D match to TRBD2 spans 7 bases. The CDR3 region: CASSLGGGEDTQYF. The DNA sequence follows: TGTGCCAGCAGCTTGGGAGGGGGAGAGGATACGCAGTATTTT.